This T cell receptor beta chain was retrieved from a study of T cells in Graves' hyperthyroidism and ophthalmopathy. Overall study: Peripheral blood was acquired at first diagnosis, ahead of any therapy whatsoever.

The table lists this clonotype with many counts. The CDR3 loop spans 12 amino acids. The V and J ends lost 3 bases and 3 bases respectively, with 9 bases between them. In germline, CDR1 is DFQATT, CDR2 SNEGSKA (reference sequence). When ophthalmopathy did not progress within 18 months, Graves' hyperthyroidism was considered stable. Hyperthyroidism, newly diagnosed and lasting under 2 months, affected patients aged 18 to 65. Exclusion followed for patients with uncontrolled infection, other autoimmune disease, pregnancy or lactation. There were TCR beta CDR3 regions amplified from RNA transcripts. In the first-round RT-PCR of the TCR CDR3, the HTBI primer set was used. Each CDR3 protein is one row after TCRdb ran MiXCR on the multiplex PCR reads. The sample yields over 150,000 distinct CDR3 sequences, less than 20% seen once.

This chain joins TRBV20-1 and TRBJ2-7; maybe TRBD1 (5 bases). This TCR was recovered from a woman between 50 and 59 years old with Graves' hyperthyroidism. The sequenced sample was blood. CDR3 residues: CSARVTGYEQYF. Written as DNA, the CDR3 is TGCAGTGCTAGGGTCACAGGCTACGAGCAGTACTTC.